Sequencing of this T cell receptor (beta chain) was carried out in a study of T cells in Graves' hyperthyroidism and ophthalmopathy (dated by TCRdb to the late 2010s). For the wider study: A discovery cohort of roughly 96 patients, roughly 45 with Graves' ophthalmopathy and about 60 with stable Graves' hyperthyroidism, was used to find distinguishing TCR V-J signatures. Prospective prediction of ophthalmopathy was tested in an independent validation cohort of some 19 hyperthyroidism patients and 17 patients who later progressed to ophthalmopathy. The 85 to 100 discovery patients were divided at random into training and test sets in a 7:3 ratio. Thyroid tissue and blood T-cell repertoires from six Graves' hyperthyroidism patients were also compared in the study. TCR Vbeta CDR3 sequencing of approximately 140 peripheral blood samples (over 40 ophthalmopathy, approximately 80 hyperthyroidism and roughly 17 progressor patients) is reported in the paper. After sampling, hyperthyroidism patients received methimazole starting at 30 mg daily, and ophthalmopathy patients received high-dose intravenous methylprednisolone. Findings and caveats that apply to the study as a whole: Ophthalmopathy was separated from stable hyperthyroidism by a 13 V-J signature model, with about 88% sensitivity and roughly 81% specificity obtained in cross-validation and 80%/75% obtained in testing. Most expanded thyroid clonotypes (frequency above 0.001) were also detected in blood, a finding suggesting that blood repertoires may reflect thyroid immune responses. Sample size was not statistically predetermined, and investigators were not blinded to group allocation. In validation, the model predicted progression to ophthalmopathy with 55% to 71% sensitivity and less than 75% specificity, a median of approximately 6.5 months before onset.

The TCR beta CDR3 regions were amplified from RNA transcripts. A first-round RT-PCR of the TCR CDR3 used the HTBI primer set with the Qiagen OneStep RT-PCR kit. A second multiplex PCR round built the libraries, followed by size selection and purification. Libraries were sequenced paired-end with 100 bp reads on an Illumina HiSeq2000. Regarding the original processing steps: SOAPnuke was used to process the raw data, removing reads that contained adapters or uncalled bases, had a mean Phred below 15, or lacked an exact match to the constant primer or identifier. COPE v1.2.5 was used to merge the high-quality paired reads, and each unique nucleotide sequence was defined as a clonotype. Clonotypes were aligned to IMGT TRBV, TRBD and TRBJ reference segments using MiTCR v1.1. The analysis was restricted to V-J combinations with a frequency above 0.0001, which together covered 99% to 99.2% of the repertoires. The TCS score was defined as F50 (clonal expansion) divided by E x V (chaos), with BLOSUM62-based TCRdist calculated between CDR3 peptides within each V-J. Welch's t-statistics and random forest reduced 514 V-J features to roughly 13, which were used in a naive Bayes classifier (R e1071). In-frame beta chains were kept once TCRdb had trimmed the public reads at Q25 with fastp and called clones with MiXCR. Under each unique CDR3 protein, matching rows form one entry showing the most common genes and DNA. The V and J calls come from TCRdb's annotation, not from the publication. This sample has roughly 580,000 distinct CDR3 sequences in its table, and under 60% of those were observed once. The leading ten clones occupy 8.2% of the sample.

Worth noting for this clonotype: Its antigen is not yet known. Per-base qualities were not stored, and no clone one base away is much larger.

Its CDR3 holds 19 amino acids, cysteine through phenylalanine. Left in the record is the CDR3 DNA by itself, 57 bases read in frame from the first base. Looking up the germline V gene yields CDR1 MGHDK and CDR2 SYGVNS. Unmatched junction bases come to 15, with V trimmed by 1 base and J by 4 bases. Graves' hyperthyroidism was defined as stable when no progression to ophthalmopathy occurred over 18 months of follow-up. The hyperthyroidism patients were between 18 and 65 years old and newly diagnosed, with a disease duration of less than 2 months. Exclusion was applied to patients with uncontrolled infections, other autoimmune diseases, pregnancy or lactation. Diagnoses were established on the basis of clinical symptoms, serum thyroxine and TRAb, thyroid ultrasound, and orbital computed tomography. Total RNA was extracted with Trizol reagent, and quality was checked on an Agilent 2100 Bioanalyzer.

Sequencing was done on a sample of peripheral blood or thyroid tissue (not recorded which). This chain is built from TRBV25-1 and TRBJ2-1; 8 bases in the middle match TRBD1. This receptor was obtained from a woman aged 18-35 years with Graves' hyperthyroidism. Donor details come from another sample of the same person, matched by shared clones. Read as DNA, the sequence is TGTGCCAGCAGTGAATTAAGGGGGGCAGGGGGCGGCTTATACAATGAGCAGTTCTTC. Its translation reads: CASSELRGAGGGLYNEQFF. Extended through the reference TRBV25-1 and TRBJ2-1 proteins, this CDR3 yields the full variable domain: EADIYQTPRYLVIGTGKKITLECSQTMGHDKMYWYQQDPGMELHLIHYSYGVNSTEKGDLSSESTVSRIRTEHFPLTLESARPSHTSQYLCASSELRGAGGGLYNEQFFGPGTRLTVL.